The present T cell receptor beta chain was sequenced within a study of blood T cells in healthy people across ages. With regard to this clonotype: Its target is not known.

Together with a sample-barcoded 5' primer, a J-beta primer mix was included in a second PCR lasting about 6 to 11 cycles. Each CDR3 protein gets one entry after TCRdb re-called the 5' RACE reads with MiXCR. The sample lists about 1.4 million distinct CDR3 sequences, approximately 60% occurring once. Points from the study as a whole: Leaving the PBMCs unsorted stopped any conclusive comparison of naive versus antigen-experienced cells.

The receptor comes from a man younger than 35 in good health. Sequenced sample: blood.

The CDR3 DNA sequence: TGTGCCAGCAGTTTGTTCGGGGATGTCTATGGCTACACCTTC. Translated: CASSLFGDVYGYTF. This chain connects TRBV28 to TRBJ1-2; no clear D. Trimming cost V 3 bases and J 4 bases, with 12 bases left between them. CDR1 MDHEN and CDR2 SYDVKM come from the germline V gene. This CDR3 comprises 14 residues.